These 3 T cell receptor beta chains came from one sample sequenced in a study of CD4 and CD8 cells across lung adenocarcinoma regions. TCRdb passed the PCR reads through MiXCR, listing each CDR3 protein once. The sample holds 10,000 to 15,000 distinct CDR3 sequences, around half seen once. Material: CD8+ T cells from the margin of a lung tumor. The receptors originated from a female donor with lung adenocarcinoma. The CD4 and CD8 labels of this study may be unreliable.

This clonotype has a handful of counts. A junction end diverges from the germline sequence, so it may reflect a read error. The chain links TRBV7-6 to TRBJ2-1, with D perhaps TRBD1 (6 bases). The germline CDR1 and CDR2 sequences are SGHVS and FNYEAQ. The CDR3 extends over 15 amino acids. The CDR3 DNA reads as TGTGCCAGCAGCTTGCGGAGAAACAGGGTCGGGGAGCAGTTTTTC. Encoded protein: CASSLRRNRVGEQFF.

The chain uses TRBV6-1 and TRBJ2-3, with TRBD1 identical over 10 bases. From germline, CDR1 is MNHNS and CDR2 SASEGT. V was clipped by 5 bases and J by 1 base; unmatched bases: 6. This CDR3 has 16 residues. The CDR3 DNA sequence: TGTGCCAGCAGTCGACAGGGGGCTTTGGGCACAGATACGCAGTATTTT. Translation gives CASSRQGALGTDTQYF.

This clonotype turned up a few times. This chain uses TRBV18 with TRBJ2-3, with D possibly being TRBD1 or TRBD2 (5 bases each). Germline V CDR1 and CDR2: KGHSH, LQKENI. Trimming shortened V by 6 bases and J by 0 bases, and 10 bases separated the two germline ends. The CDR3 covers 14 residues. CDR3 protein: CASSPGRSTDTQYF. The CDR3, as DNA: TGTGCCAGCTCCCCGGGGCGTAGCACAGATACGCAGTATTTT.